This is a list of T cell receptor beta chains from one sample in a study of CD8+ T cells in alopecia areata. Profiled with immunoSEQ multiplex PCR; TCRdb holds only in-frame clones, not every one. The table records 150,000 or so clones, over 70% of them present only once. The starting material was CD8+ T cells sorted from blood, obtained at week 0. These receptor sequences come from a human donor with alopecia areata. Both conserved end residues are part of each CDR3. The D gene is left open where the match is weak. The size field is filled for only some rows; it gives once, few, many or a size class.

>NA|TRBV30|NA|TRBJ2-7
CAWSQTGSEQYF
TGTGCCTGGAGCCAAACAGGCTCCGAGCAGTACTTC
>NA|TRBV29-1|NA|TRBJ2-1
CSGWLDEQFF
TGCAGCGGCTGGTTGGATGAGCAGTTCTTC
>TRBD1|TRBV27|NA|TRBJ2-7
CASSLFSDRGDEQYF
TGTGCCAGCAGTTTATTTTCGGACAGGGGTGACGAGCAGTACTTC
>NA|TRBV9|NA|TRBJ2-7
CASSVGGGDEQYF
TGTGCCAGCAGCGTAGGAGGGGGTGACGAGCAGTACTTC
>NA|TRBV5-4|NA|TRBJ2-7
CASSLGRYF
TGTGCCAGCAGCTTGGGACGGTACTTC
>NA|TRBV21-1|NA|TRBJ1-1
CASSPRGPRDCEAFF
TGTGCCAGCAGCCCCCGGGGACCTCGGGATTGTGAAGCTTTCTTT
>NA|TRBV29-1|NA|TRBJ2-5
CSVESGETQYF
TGCAGCGTTGAATCGGGTGAGACCCAGTACTTC
>TRBD1|TRBV28|NA|TRBJ1-3
CASSTAHLRGNGNTIYF
TGTGCCAGCAGCACCGCCCACCTCAGGGGGAATGGAAACACCATATATTTT
>NA|TRBV7-7|NA|TRBJ2-7
CASSFETGSHEQYF
TGTGCCAGCAGCTTCGAGACAGGCTCCCACGAGCAGTACTTC
>TRBD1|TRBV20-1|NA|TRBJ1-1
CSVRTGVEAFF
TGCAGTGTTAGGACAGGGGTTGAAGCTTTCTTT
>NA|TRBV7-2|once|TRBJ2-5
CASSLLDRETQYF
TGTGCCAGCAGCTTACTGGACCGCGAGACCCAGTACTTC
>NA|TRBV10-2|NA|TRBJ2-5
CASSEDSAGWETQYF
TGCGCCAGCAGTGAGGACTCCGCAGGTTGGGAGACCCAGTACTTC
>TRBD2|TRBV7-3|NA|TRBJ2-1
CASSSPGKRGYNEQFF
TGTGCCAGCAGCTCTCCCGGCAAGCGGGGCTACAATGAGCAGTTCTTC
>NA|TRBV27|NA|TRBJ2-2
CASSLYSWNTGELFF
TGTGCCAGCAGTTTATACTCATGGAACACCGGGGAGCTGTTTTTT
>NA|TRBV27|NA|TRBJ2-1
CASSPSASSYNEQFF
TGTGCCAGCAGTCCTAGCGCGAGCTCCTACAATGAGCAGTTCTTC
>NA|TRBV4-1|NA|TRBJ2-7
CASSQDITYEQYF
TGCGCCAGCAGCCAAGATATCACGTACGAGCAGTACTTC
>NA|TRBV4-1|NA|TRBJ2-7
CASSQPPISYEQYF
TGCGCCAGCAGCCAGCCGCCTATATCCTACGAGCAGTACTTC
>TRBD2|TRBV5-6|NA|TRBJ2-1
CASSLGLAGVHEQFF
TGTGCCAGCAGCTTGGGACTAGCGGGAGTACATGAGCAGTTCTTC
>NA|TRBV5-6|many|TRBJ2-7
CASSPTGSYEQYF
TGTGCCAGCAGTCCCACAGGGTCCTACGAGCAGTACTTC
>TRBD2|TRBV6-5|NA|TRBJ2-3
CASRAGLAGTDTQYF
TGTGCCAGCAGGGCGGGACTAGCGGGAACAGATACGCAGTATTTT
>TRBD1|TRBV9|NA|TRBJ2-3
CASSVVGTGTSVFTDTQYF
TGTGCCAGCAGCGTAGTTGGGACAGGGACATCGGTCTTCACAGATACGCAGTATTTT
>NA|TRBV29-1|NA|TRBJ2-7
CSVDGGYEQYF
TGCAGCGTTGACGGGGGCTACGAGCAGTACTTC
>NA|TRBV20-1|NA|TRBJ2-7
CSAQPIYEQYF
TGCAGTGCTCAGCCCATCTACGAGCAGTACTTC
>TRBD2|TRBV4-1|once|TRBJ2-1
CASRAGVGYNEQFF
TGCGCCAGCCGAGCGGGAGTAGGCTACAATGAGCAGTTCTTC
>TRBD1|TRBV7-9|NA|TRBJ2-7
CASSSNRGGTEIYEQYF
TGTGCCAGCAGCTCAAACCGCGGTGGGACAGAGATCTACGAGCAGTACTTC
>TRBD2|TRBV5-1|NA|TRBJ2-3
CASSLATSGEIADTQYF
TGCGCCAGCAGCTTGGCGACTAGCGGGGAAATTGCAGATACGCAGTATTTT
>NA|TRBV10-3|NA|TRBJ1-4
CAISDPDSATNEKLFF
TGTGCCATCAGTGACCCCGACAGTGCAACTAATGAAAAACTGTTTTTT
>NA|TRBV4-1|NA|TRBJ1-2
CASSQIEYYGYTF
TGCGCCAGCAGCCAAATTGAGTACTATGGCTACACCTTC
>TRBD2|TRBV27|few|TRBJ2-5
CASSTGTSEQETQYF
TGTGCCAGCAGCACTGGGACTAGCGAACAAGAGACCCAGTACTTC
>NA|TRBV30|NA|TRBJ1-2
CAWSVHQNYGYTF
TGTGCCTGGAGTGTACATCAAAATTATGGCTACACCTTC